One sample yielded the 5 T cell receptor beta chains listed below, sequenced in a study of cytomegalovirus exposure and HLA in healthy donors. Primers: 60 Vbeta forward and 13 Jbeta reverse. The assay was immunoSEQ multiplex PCR, and TCRdb's table has in-frame clones only and misses some. The sample has about 82,000 clones; about 70% are singletons. Input material: PBMCs. These TCRs come from a man aged 55-75 years in good health and CMV-seronegative.

This rearrangement joins TRBV11-2 to TRBJ1-5, with D perhaps matching TRBD1 (6 bases). In germline, CDR1 is SGHAT, CDR2 FQNNGV. The CDR3 length is 13 residues. The V end was cut by 9 bases, the J end by 4 bases, with 13 bases between. CDR3: CASSRGGNQPQHF. DNA of the CDR3: TGTGCCAGTAGTAGGGGGGGAAATCAGCCCCAGCATTTT.

CDR3 amino acids: CASSYNQGRDEQYF. CDR3 bases: TGTGCCAGCAGTTACAACCAGGGGAGGGACGAGCAGTACTTC. The chain recombines TRBV6-6 with TRBJ2-7; a possible D gene is TRBD2 (7 bases). The V gene's germline CDR1 is MNHNY and CDR2 SVGAGI (reference sequence). The CDR3 sequence is 14 residues long. With 2 bases removed from V and 5 bases from J, the gap between germline ends came to 13 bases.

The rearrangement uses TRBV29-1 and TRBJ1-1, with D tentatively TRBD1 (5 bases). This CDR3 spans 15 amino acids. Per the germline V gene, CDR1 is SQVTM and CDR2 is ANQGSEA. V was cut by 2 bases and J by 6 bases, with 19 bases left in between. The CDR3 sequence is CSVERTRIGGAEAFF. The CDR3 nucleotides are TGCAGCGTTGAAAGAACGCGGATAGGAGGGGCTGAAGCTTTCTTT.

The chain has TRBV29-1 and TRBJ2-5; D might be TRBD2 (6 bases). The CDR3 is 15 amino acids. Trimming cost V 2 bases and J 4 bases, with 17 bases left between them. Germline V lookup: CDR1 SQVTM, CDR2 ANQGSEA. CDR3 sequence (DNA): TGCAGCGTTGAACTTCCGGGAGCCATGAGAGAGACCCAGTACTTC. It codes for CSVELPGAMRETQYF.

The chain employs TRBV6-6 and TRBJ2-2; 8 bases match TRBD1. V shed 7 bases, J shed 3 bases, and the junction held 4 bases outside the gene matches. The CDR3 spans 14 residues. The germline CDR1 and CDR2 sequences are MNHNY and SVGAGI (reference sequence). In DNA, the CDR3 is TGTGCCAGCACGGGACAGGTGTACACCGGGGAGCTGTTTTTT. Its protein is CASTGQVYTGELFF.